This T cell receptor beta chain was documented in a study of Graves' ophthalmopathy and Graves' hyperthyroidism (dated by TCRdb to 2016 to 2019). Looking at the study overall: Peripheral blood was collected at initial diagnosis, prior to any treatment. In total, some 140 blood samples were TCR-sequenced: fewer than 50 ophthalmopathy, over 70 hyperthyroidism and 17 hyperthyroidism-to-ophthalmopathy patients. To explore V-J signatures that distinguish ophthalmopathy from hyperthyroidism, a discovery set of under 110 patients was enrolled, made up of 40 to 45 with ophthalmopathy and roughly 55 with stable hyperthyroidism. Once sampling was done, hyperthyroidism patients were given methimazole at a starting dose of 30 mg daily, while ophthalmopathy patients were given high-dose intravenous methylprednisolone. TCR beta repertoire signatures were used to distinguish Graves' ophthalmopathy from Graves' hyperthyroidism and to predict progression to ophthalmopathy. For independent validation, a separate cohort was made up of approximately 18 hyperthyroidism patients plus 17 patients who later progressed from hyperthyroidism to ophthalmopathy. In about six hyperthyroidism patients, the T-cell repertoires found in thyroid tissue were compared with those found in blood.

Details on this clonotype: It has no known antigen specificity. Base-call qualities are not available, and no considerably larger clone is one nucleotide away.

For repertoire sequencing, the TCR beta CDR3 regions were amplified from RNA transcripts. The first round was an RT-PCR using HTBI primers with the Qiagen OneStep RT-PCR kit, and this first round was followed by a second-round multiplex PCR, then size selection and purification. Libraries were sequenced on an Illumina HiSeq2000 using paired-end 100 bp reads. Regarding the original processing steps: Reads were processed with SOAPnuke, discarding reads with adapters, uncalled bases, mean Phred below 15, or no exact constant-primer or identifier match. High-quality paired reads were merged with COPE v1.2.5. Unique nucleotide sequences were defined as clonotypes and aligned to IMGT TRB V, D and J references using MiTCR v1.1. The analysis was limited to V-J combinations with a frequency above 0.0001, which together covered roughly 99% of the repertoires. A TCR clonal expansion and chaos score per V-J combination was defined as the ratio of F50 clonal expansion to chaos observed in the TCRdist matrix. Welch's t-statistics and random forest were used to reduce the features to about twelve V-J combinations, which were then used as input to a naive Bayes classifier. Thyroid-blood repertoire similarity was quantified with the Morisita-Horn index. TCRdb trimmed the raw reads at Q25, called clones with MiXCR and kept productive beta chains. Rows are unified per CDR3 protein, each entry keeping the most common DNA and genes. The V and J calls and clone size come from TCRdb's table, not from the authors' own analysis. Recorded for this sample are about 740,000 distinct CDR3 sequences; 35% to 50% of them occurred a single time. Roughly 45% of the sample rests with the top ten.

The study at large found these results: No statistical method was used to predetermine the sample size, and group allocation was not hidden from the investigators. The 13-signature model separated ophthalmopathy from stable hyperthyroidism with approximately 90% sensitivity and approximately 83% specificity in cross-validation, and 80%/75% in the test set. In validation, the model predicted ophthalmopathy progression with about 70% sensitivity and around 72% specificity; fewer than 15 predicted patients were CT-confirmed with GO in a median of around 6 months. Most of the expanded thyroid clonotypes with a frequency above 0.001 were also detected in blood, and it was suggested that the thyroid immune response may be reflected by blood repertoires.

The germline V gene encodes CDR1 KGHDR and CDR2 SFDVKD. Deletion took 8 bases off V and 5 bases off J, with a span of 15 bases between the germline ends. The CDR3 goes from the cysteine to the phenylalanine over 14 residues. Only the CDR3 portion is preserved as DNA: 42 bases, with reading frame beginning at the first base. Patients with ophthalmopathy had moderately to severely active disease, with a Clinical Activity Score of 3 or more, a NOSPECS grade of 4 or more, and a disease duration of less than 3 months. Patients with other autoimmune diseases, uncontrolled infections, pregnancy or lactation were excluded from the study. Clinical symptoms, serum thyroxine, TRAb, thyroid ultrasound and orbital computed tomography formed the basis of the diagnosis. Using Ficoll-Paque density gradient centrifugation, PBMCs were isolated from 9 to 10 ml of fresh peripheral blood. Total RNA was extracted with Trizol reagent and quality-checked on an Agilent 2100 Bioanalyzer.

The TCR was taken from an adult man with Graves' ophthalmopathy. Recombination linked TRBV24-1 to TRBJ1-5; the D gene cannot be named for sure. The sample was peripheral blood. The DNA sequence reads TGTGCCACCATCCGGGGAACCGGGGATCAGCCCCAGCATTTT. Translation gives CATIRGTGDQPQHF.